The 19 T cell receptor beta chains reported below all come from one sample, sequenced in a study of T cells in Graves' hyperthyroidism and ophthalmopathy. Amplified TCR beta CDR3 regions came from RNA transcripts. TCR CDR3 underwent first-round RT-PCR with the HTBI primer set. Via MiXCR, TCRdb re-called the multiplex PCR reads, giving one row per CDR3 protein. The sample shows around 420,000 distinct CDR3 sequences, 15% to 19% of them seen only once. The sequenced sample consisted of blood. The receptor set was obtained from a woman younger than 30 with Graves' hyperthyroidism.

CDR3 DNA sequence: TGCAGTGCTAGAGATTTGAGTGGACTGGAGACCCAGTACTTC. Protein sequence: CSARDLSGLETQYF. V usage is TRBV20-1 and J usage is TRBJ2-5; TRBD2 is a possible D gene (5 bases). Trimming stripped 0 bases from V and 5 bases from J, with 13 bases between. The CDR3 is 14 residues long. Per germline, CDR1 DFQATT and CDR2 SNEGSKA (reference sequence).

This clonotype appeared many times. The chain uses TRBV27 and TRBJ2-7; the match to TRBD2 covers 7 bases. Trimming cost V 3 bases and J 3 bases; bases outside gene matches: 11. This CDR3 is 16 amino acids long. The germline V gene has CDR1 MNHEY and CDR2 SMNVEV (reference sequence). Here the CDR3 DNA reads TGTGCCAGCAGTTTGCGGGGGAGCCTAAGCGGCTACGAGCAGTACTTC. Its translation: CASSLRGSLSGYEQYF.

This clonotype was counted ten times or more. The chain employs TRBV20-1 and TRBJ2-7; 11 nucleotides agree with TRBD2. This CDR3 region has 15 residues. V shed 5 bases, J shed 1 base, and the junction held 7 bases outside the gene matches. Per the germline V gene, CDR1 is DFQATT and CDR2 is SNEGSKA (reference sequence). The DNA of the CDR3 is TGCAGTGCTTGGACTAGCGGGTCCACTTCCTACGAGCAGTACTTC. The encoded protein is CSAWTSGSTSYEQYF.

This clonotype was counted at least ten times. The chain uses TRBV24-1 and TRBJ2-2; weak D call: TRBD2 (6 bases). Trimming removed 6 bases from V and 5 bases from J, with 15 bases in between. Per the germline V gene, CDR1 is KGHDR and CDR2 is SFDVKD. The CDR3 is 15 residues long. The CDR3 nucleotides are TGTGCCACCAGTACGAGCGGGCGACTAACCGGGGAGCTGTTTTTT. Residues: CATSTSGRLTGELFF.

The rearrangement joins TRBV9 to TRBJ2-7, with D hard to call. Germline V CDR1 and CDR2: SGDLS, YYNGEE. There are 15 residues in the CDR3. With 0 bases removed from V and 5 bases from J, the gap between germline ends came to 15 bases. CDR3 amino acids: CASSVGSLSTHEQYF. Here the CDR3 DNA reads TGTGCCAGCAGCGTAGGGTCTCTCTCGACCCACGAGCAGTACTTC.

In its sample, this clonotype was seen a few times. The genes are TRBV11-2 and TRBJ2-7, with D perhaps TRBD1 (6 bases). CDR3 length equals 14 residues. Germline loops: CDR1 SGHAT, CDR2 FQNNGV. Trimming stripped 4 bases from V and 5 bases from J, with 15 bases between. The CDR3 protein is CASSYRANGDEQYF. The DNA of the CDR3 is TGTGCCAGCAGCTACAGGGCTAATGGGGACGAGCAGTACTTC.

This clonotype was picked up many times. V and J are TRBV6-1 and TRBJ2-5; D is ambiguous. The CDR3 sequence is 11 residues long. Trimming stripped 7 bases from V and 5 bases from J, with 8 bases between. Germline CDR1 is MNHNS and CDR2 is SASEGT. The CDR3 loop reads CASKLGETQYF. CDR3 in DNA: TGTGCCAGCAAACTGGGCGAGACCCAGTACTTC.

This clonotype was seen ten or more times. This chain uses TRBV3-1 with TRBJ2-7, with TRBD2 matching 11 bases. This CDR3 has 13 residues. The ends lost 8 bases at V and 0 bases at J; junction bases unmatched: 0. The germline V gene has CDR1 LGHDT and CDR2 YNNKEL (reference sequence). CDR3 nucleotides: TGTGCCAGCGGGACTAGCGGCTCCTACGAGCAGTACTTC. Encoded protein: CASGTSGSYEQYF.

This clonotype was counted a few times. CDR3 nucleotide sequence: TGCGCCAGCAGCCAAGCTGGGCGGGGGGGCCCCTACAATGAGCAGTTCTTC. Translating gives CASSQAGRGGPYNEQFF. The chain couples TRBV4-1 to TRBJ2-1; 9 bases fit TRBD2. The ends lost 1 base at V and 2 bases at J; junction bases unmatched: 6. CDR3 length: 17 amino acids. Per the germline V gene, CDR1 is MGHRA and CDR2 is YSYEKL.

This clonotype was picked up many times. The V call is TRBV28, the J call TRBJ2-3; D remains unclear. The CDR3 consists of 13 residues. Germline V gene data show CDR1 as MDHEN and CDR2 as SYDVKM. The germline V and J ends were trimmed by 5 bases and 6 bases, with 12 bases remaining between them. The CDR3 bases are TGTGCCAGCAGTGCGCACATCAGCGATACGCAGTATTTT. Its translation: CASSAHISDTQYF.

This clonotype showed up many times. The chain employs TRBV12-5 and TRBJ2-7; TRBD1 matches 10 bases. The V and J ends lost 0 bases and 2 bases, in that order; junction bases with no gene match: 4. The CDR3 has 16 amino acids. Germline V gene sequence: CDR1 LGHNT, CDR2 FRNRAP. In nucleotides, the CDR3 is TGTGCTAGTGGTTTGGTATTGGGACAGGGGACCTACGAGCAGTACTTC. It yields the protein CASGLVLGQGTYEQYF. The variable domain in full, completed from reference TRBV12-5 and TRBJ2-7, reads DARVTQTPRHKVTEMGQEVTMRCQPILGHNTVFWYRQTMMQGLELLAYFRNRAPLDDSGMPKDRFSAEMPDATLATLKIQPSEPRDSAVYFCASGLVLGQGTYEQYFGPGTRLTVT.

This clonotype was found many times. This rearrangement joins TRBV11-2 to TRBJ2-3, with D tentatively TRBD1 (6 bases). Trimming stripped 6 bases from V and 2 bases from J, with 15 bases between. CDR1 and CDR2 from the germline V gene are SGHAT and FQNNGV. CDR3 length equals 15 residues. The CDR3 DNA follows: TGTGCCAGCAGTCGCCCAGGACAGCACACAGATACGCAGTATTTT. Translation gives CASSRPGQHTDTQYF.

This clonotype was seen repeatedly, ten times or more. The CDR3: CASSSPYGGRIEQFF. CDR3 bases: TGTGCCAGCAGTTCCCCCTACGGGGGGCGAATTGAGCAGTTCTTC. V and J are TRBV12-3 or TRBV12-4 and TRBJ2-1; D is possibly TRBD2 (7 bases). The CDR3 runs to 15 residues. With 4 bases removed from V and 9 bases from J, the gap between germline ends came to 19 bases.

This clonotype was counted at least ten times. The V gene is TRBV6-4, the J gene TRBJ1-5; D is undetermined. The CDR3 covers 17 residues. Trimming removed 0 bases at V and 0 bases at J, with 12 bases between. CDR1 and CDR2 (germline): MRHNA, SNTAGT. CDR3 loop: CASSDSEGPYSNQPQHF. CDR3 sequence (DNA): TGTGCCAGCAGTGACTCGGAAGGGCCCTATAGCAATCAGCCCCAGCATTTT.

This clonotype was observed a handful of times. This chain connects TRBV10-1 to TRBJ1-5, with no clear D. The CDR3 totals 13 residues. The germline V gene encodes CDR1 WNHNN and CDR2 SYGVQD (reference sequence). V was shortened by 2 bases and J by 0 bases, with 2 bases between the two germline ends. The CDR3 nucleotides read TGCGCCAGCAGTGAGGTTAGCAATCAGCCCCAGCATTTT. Translation gives CASSEVSNQPQHF.

This clonotype was detected many times. The chain recombines TRBV5-1 with TRBJ2-1, with 12 nucleotides matching TRBD2. Germline CDR1 SGHRS, CDR2 YFSETQ. V trimming: 4 bases; J trimming: 2 bases; junction bases outside the gene matches: 7. The CDR3 contains 17 residues. As DNA, the CDR3 is TGCGCCAGCAGCGTAGCTAGCGGGAGGGCCCCCTACAATGAGCAGTTCTTC. It is translated as CASSVASGRAPYNEQFF.

This clonotype was seen more than once but under ten times. The chain has TRBV14 and TRBJ2-3; D assignment may be TRBD1 or TRBD2 (6 bases each). Trimming took 1 base from V and 0 from J, leaving 14 bases between them. This CDR3 has 17 amino acids. The germline V gene has CDR1 SGHDN and CDR2 FVKESK. Here the CDR3 DNA reads TGTGCCAGCAGCCAAGGGGGGGCCGGGATCAGCACAGATACGCAGTATTTT. This gives the protein CASSQGGAGISTDTQYF.

This clonotype was picked up many times. This chain links TRBV5-1 with TRBJ2-7; D is ambiguous. Per germline, CDR1 SGHRS and CDR2 YFSETQ. V was clipped by 0 bases and J by 4 bases, with 8 bases between them. The CDR3 contains 13 residues. CDR3 nucleotides: TGCGCCAGCAGCTTGGCACAGAAGTACGAGCAGTACTTC. Translated: CASSLAQKYEQYF.

The sample holds many counts of this clonotype. The chain recombines TRBV11-2 with TRBJ2-3; no reliable D call. Trimming left V 2 bases short and J 1 base short, with 10 bases between. The CDR3 has 15 residues. Germline V gene sequence: CDR1 SGHAT, CDR2 FQNNGV. DNA for the CDR3: TGTGCCAGCAGCTTAATCGGTTTCGGCACAGATACGCAGTATTTT. Its protein product is CASSLIGFGTDTQYF.